The clone carrying this T cell receptor beta chain occurred many times. Antigen unknown. CDR1 is SGHTA, CDR2 FQGNSA, per germline. Trimming cost V 1 base and J 10 bases, with 11 bases left between them. CDR3 length equals 14 residues. These data come from a study of T cell repertoires in cytomegalovirus infection. TCRdb reprocessed the reads via MiXCR and lists one record per CDR3 protein. The data contain about 97,000 distinct CDR3 sequences, 15% to 20% of them singletons. Whole-study results and caveats: Carriers of CMV and the relevant HLA type were discriminated by public TCR beta frequency.

The receptor was derived from a human donor in good health (CMV status not recorded). Some clones in this sample may be carry-over from other donors' samples. Material for sequencing was PBMCs. The chain uses TRBV7-2 and TRBJ1-6; a weak D match, TRBD1 (5 bases). This CDR3 is CASSLGQGRSPLHF. In nucleotides, the CDR3 is TGTGCCAGCAGCTTAGGGCAGGGCCGGTCACCCCTCCACTTT.